These T cell receptor beta chains were read from a single sample in a study of blood T cell repertoires in COVID-19. Produced via immunoSEQ multiplex PCR; TCRdb's table is partial and in-frame only. The sample has 250,000 to 350,000 clones, roughly 89% seen once. The sequenced sample was peripheral blood. The receptors here all came from a woman in her twenties or thirties with active or convalescent COVID-19. CDR3s include the opening cysteine and the closing phenylalanine or tryptophan. The D gene is left open where the match is weak. Size tells how often a clone was seen (once, few, many) or the class of an expanded clone, and some rows leave it out.

clone_size j_call d_call v_call cdr3_nt cdr3_aa
- TRBJ2-1 TRBD2 TRBV9 TGTGCCAGCAGCGCAGCGGGGGCGGTGGATGAGCAGTTCTTC CASSAAGAVDEQFF
- TRBJ2-1 - TRBV30 TGTGCCTGGAGTGTCCGGGTGAACAATGAGCAGTTCTTC CAWSVRVNNEQFF
- TRBJ1-1 - TRBV19 TGTGCCAGTAGTATAGAGGCAGGGACTGAAGCTTTCTTT CASSIEAGTEAFF
once TRBJ1-5 TRBD1 TRBV9 TGTGCCAGCAGTTCACAGGGGGAACCGCAGCAGCCCCAGCATTTT CASSSQGEPQQPQHF
- TRBJ1-5 - TRBV19 TGTGCCAGTAGTCCACAGGGTGTTAGCAATCAGCCCCAGCATTTT CASSPQGVSNQPQHF
- TRBJ1-3 - TRBV7-6 TGTGCCAGCAGCTTAGAAGGACAATCTGGAAACACCATATATTTT CASSLEGQSGNTIYF
- TRBJ1-4 - TRBV11-2 TGTGCCAGCCGACCGGGGGATATGGGAATGGTTGAAAAACTGTTTTTT CASRPGDMGMVEKLFF
- TRBJ2-1 - TRBV3-1/TRBV3-2 TGTGCCAGCAGCCAAGCCCCCCACGGGGCAGCCGGGCGGGGTTCGGATGAGCAGTTCTTC CASSQAPHGAAGRGSDEQFF
- TRBJ1-2 TRBD1 TRBV3-1/TRBV3-2 TGTGCCAGCAGCTGGGGACAGGGGGCAGGTGGCTACACCTTC CASSWGQGAGGYTF
- TRBJ1-1 TRBD1 TRBV6-4 TGTGCCAGCGACATTGAGACAGGGATTATTTCTCCTGAAGCTTTCTTT CASDIETGIISPEAFF
- TRBJ1-6 - TRBV19 TGTGCCAGTTCCAGGTATGAGAACGGATCACCCCTCCACTTT CASSRYENGSPLHF
- TRBJ1-1 - TRBV10-2 TGCGCCAGCAGTGAACCCGGGAGAAACACTGAAGCTTTCTTT CASSEPGRNTEAFF
- TRBJ1-1 - TRBV30 TGTGCCTGGAGTTTCAGGGTAAGCACTGAAGCTTTCTTT CAWSFRVSTEAFF